These 12 T cell receptor beta chains originate from one sample sequenced in a study of tumor-infiltrating lymphocytes in primary liver carcinoma. cDNA specific to TCR beta was made from 500 ng of total RNA, with a constant-region primer employed for priming. ARM-PCR was slightly modified, and three nested multiplex PCR rounds with it gave rise to the TCR beta libraries. TRBV1-TRBV30 forward primers paired with a C-beta reverse primer were used in the first two PCR rounds, which ran 9 to 10 cycles each. Via MiXCR, TCRdb re-called the multiplex PCR reads, giving one row per CDR3 protein. The table lists roughly 32,000 distinct CDR3 sequences, 70% to 80% of them singletons. RNA and DNA were co-extracted from approximately 20-30 mg of unsorted bulk tissue. Input material: liver tumor tissue from sampling region 4. Subset indicated: tumor region T4, right-lateral pole. The receptors come from a man aged 35 to 55 with primary liver carcinoma and hepatitis B virus infection.

The chain has TRBV6-5 and TRBJ2-5; D gene ambiguous. Trimming stripped 4 bases from V and 1 base from J, with 7 bases between. The CDR3 totals 13 residues. Germline values: CDR1 MNHEY, CDR2 SVGAGI. CDR3 bases: TGTGCCAGCAGTTCTTTCCTCCAAGAGACCCAGTACTTC. Amino acids: CASSSFLQETQYF.

Note on this clonotype: At one of its ends the junction is not consistent with the germline gene, which may arise from a read error. This chain uses TRBV24-1 with TRBJ2-4; TRBD1 matches 9 bases. The CDR3 totals 15 residues. Germline V lookup: CDR1 KGHDR, CDR2 SFDVKD. The CDR3 sequence: CVTSDSTGGVNIQYF. The CDR3 DNA reads TGTGTCACCAGTGATTCGACAGGGGGGGTGAACATCCAGTACTTC.

Notes on this clonotype: This likely comes from a read error, as the CDR3 has no conserved phenylalanine or tryptophan at its end. This chain joins TRBV12-3 or TRBV12-4 and TRBJ1-5; the match to TRBD1 covers 10 bases. CDR3 length equals 15 residues. The CDR3 loop is CASSTGQGINQLQHL. For the CDR3, the DNA is TGTGCCAGCAGTACGGGACAGGGGATTAATCAGCTCCAGCATTTA.

The V gene is TRBV7-2, the J gene TRBJ2-5, with D unresolved. The ends were cut back, 0 bases at V and 1 base at J, with 6 bases in the middle. This CDR3 is 14 amino acids long. Germline CDR1 SGHTA, CDR2 FQGNSA. The CDR3 nucleotides are TGTGCCAGCAGCTTAGCGGTCCTCCAAGAGACCCAGTACTTC. Translated: CASSLAVLQETQYF.

The V call is TRBV9, the J call TRBJ2-3; D is undetermined. Germline CDR1 SGDLS, CDR2 YYNGEE. This CDR3 contains 12 residues. The CDR3 is CSNSTQTDTQYF. The CDR3 region has the DNA TGTTCCAACAGTACACAGACAGATACGCAGTATTTT.

This clonotype is deemed medium-sized (0.01 to 0.1%). The gene calls are TRBV11-2 and TRBJ2-1; D is unclear. The ends were cut back, 1 base at V and 5 bases at J, with 6 bases in the middle. The CDR3 consists of 13 residues. Germline V gives CDR1 SGHAT, CDR2 FQNNGV. CDR3 nucleotides: TGTGCCAGCAGCTTAGCTCGTAACAATGAGCAGTTCTTC. Translation gives CASSLARNNEQFF.

This clonotype was detected once. A read error may produce the germline difference seen at one junction end. CDR3 residues: CGSSHRDRNNEQYF. In nucleotides, the CDR3 is TGTGGCAGCAGCCACCGGGACAGAAACAACGAGCAGTACTTC. V and J are TRBV7-9 and TRBJ2-7; 7 positions agree with TRBD1. The CDR3 sequence is 14 residues long. Germline V gene data show CDR1 as SEHNR and CDR2 as FQNEAQ (reference sequence).

As to this clonotype: The conserved phenylalanine or tryptophan normally closing the CDR3 is absent here, so this likely arose from a read error. The limits of the CDR3 on the DNA are not certain, so only TCRdb's listed CDR3 is given. CDR3 amino acids: CASSSNWNSYEKYS. The rearrangement links TRBV11-2 to TRBJ2-7. CDR1 is SGHAT and CDR2 is FQNNGV in the germline V gene. The CDR3 length is 14 residues, termini included.

As for this clonotype: One end of the junction is discordant with germline, which a read error may explain. The chain links TRBV5-1 to TRBJ2-2, with D perhaps TRBD1 or TRBD2 (5 bases each). Germline CDR1 and CDR2: SGHRS and YFSETQ. The CDR3 totals 15 residues. The CDR3 loop is CASSWGTVNTGEPFF. The CDR3 DNA sequence: TGCGCCAGCAGTTGGGGGACGGTGAACACCGGGGAGCCGTTTTTT.

With regard to this clonotype: A junction end diverges from the germline sequence, so it may reflect a read error. V and J are TRBV11-3 and TRBJ2-1, with D uncertain. This CDR3 is 12 amino acids long. Germline V gene sequence: CDR1 SGHNT, CDR2 YENEEA. The CDR3, as DNA: TGTGCCAGCAGCTTGAATGCCGATGATCAGTTCTTC. It is translated as CASSLNADDQFF. The variable domain in full, with the rest retrieved from reference TRBV11-3 and TRBJ2-1, is EAGVVQSPRYKIIEKKQPVAFWCNPISGHNTLYWYLQNLGQGPELLIRYENEEAVDDSQLPKDRFSAERLKGVDSTLKIQPAELGDSAVYLCASSLNADDQFFGPGTRLTVL.

Turning to this clonotype: A clone one base away is much larger, so this may be a read error. This chain's CDR3 is CASSRGQRTDEQFF. CDR3 in DNA: TGTGCCAGTAGTAGAGGACAGCGGACGGATGAGCAGTTCTTC. This chain links TRBV19 with TRBJ2-1; weak D call: TRBD1 (6 bases). This CDR3 is built from 14 residues. Germline V gives CDR1 LNHDA, CDR2 SQIVND (reference sequence). V lost 4 bases to trimming and J lost 8 bases, with 15 bases between them.

A word on this clonotype: One junction end does not reproduce the germline sequence, and a read error may be involved. This chain connects TRBV4-2 to TRBJ2-2; 7 bases line up with TRBD2. This CDR3 has 12 residues. Germline CDR1 and CDR2: LGHNA and YNFKEQ. The CDR3 sequence: CASSYWGRELLF. The CDR3 DNA reads TGTGCCAGCAGCTATTGGGGGAGGGAGCTGTTATTT.